The 31 T cell receptor beta chains given below trace back to one sample, sequenced in a study of T cell responses to AZD1222 COVID-19 vaccine (dated by TCRdb to the early 2020s). Receptor amplification or capture employed the immunoSEQ multiplex PCR assay. TCRdb took over this immuneACCESS table, retaining in-frame rearrangements with V and J assigned. Such tables are incomplete; in checked studies, under half of the missing clones stem from an unresolved V gene, and the remainder is unexplained. This sample lists 90,000 to 100,000 clones; about nine tenths were detected once. The top ten hold roughly 15% of the sample. The time point label, as the study defines it: about 28 days (+/-7) after the second vaccine dose. The sample was peripheral blood, taken 28 days after the second AZD1222 dose. The receptors were gathered from an adult who received the AZD1222 COVID-19 vaccine.

The chain recombines TRBV7-2 with TRBJ2-2; 9 bases fit TRBD1. The CDR3 is 17 amino acids. Trimming removed 1 base from V and 4 bases from J; junction bases left unmatched: 7. CDR1 and CDR2 from the germline V gene are SGHTA and FQGNSA. The CDR3 sequence is CASSLDRGRSATGELFF. CDR3 DNA sequence: TGTGCCAGCAGCTTAGACAGGGGGCGAAGTGCCACCGGGGAGCTGTTTTTT.

The sample holds one count of this clone. The chain is built from TRBV6-5 and TRBJ2-1; perhaps TRBD1 as D (5 bases). The germline gives CDR1 MNHEY, CDR2 SVGAGI. V was shortened by 6 bases and J by 3 bases, with 12 bases between the two germline ends. The CDR3 sequence is 14 residues long. The CDR3 reads CASSAVQGYNEQFF. The CDR3 DNA follows: TGTGCCAGCAGCGCTGTCCAGGGCTACAATGAGCAGTTCTTC.

This clone turned up a few times. The J gene is TRBJ1-1, the V gene TRBV5-6, with 8 bases matching TRBD1. CDR3 size: 14 residues. Germline trimming cut 4 bases from V and 11 bases from J; bases unmatched to any gene: 13. Germline V lookup: CDR1 SGHDT, CDR2 YYEEEE. For the CDR3, the DNA is TGTGCCAGCAGCCGTTTTGGGACGACAGGGGAGGCTTTCTTT. Its translation: CASSRFGTTGEAFF.

This clone was seen just once. The V gene is TRBV28, the J gene TRBJ2-7; 9 bases agree with TRBD1. The CDR3 runs 16 residues. V lost 4 bases to trimming and J lost 9 bases; unmatched junction nucleotides: 16. Germline loops: CDR1 MDHEN, CDR2 SYDVKM. In DNA form, the CDR3 reads TGTGCCAGCAGTTCCAGAGCAACGGGACAGGGAAAGGGGCAGTACTTC. It encodes CASSSRATGQGKGQYF.

This chain links TRBV19 with TRBJ2-7; TRBD1 aligns across 8 bases. J gave up 2 bases and V 5 bases, and 14 bases lay outside the gene matches. CDR1 and CDR2 (germline): LNHDA, SQIVND (reference sequence). The CDR3 length is 17 residues. The CDR3 is CASSPTAGGFSTYEQYF. In nucleotides, the CDR3 is TGTGCCAGTAGTCCCACAGCAGGGGGCTTCTCCACCTACGAGCAGTACTTC.

This chain links TRBV30 with TRBJ1-1; 9 nucleotides align to TRBD1. Per the germline V gene, CDR1 is GTSNPN and CDR2 is SVGIG (reference sequence). V lost 3 bases, J lost 5 bases, and 4 bases stayed unmatched. The CDR3 contains 13 residues. The CDR3 sequence is CAWSDRGDTEAFF. CDR3 bases: TGTGCCTGGAGCGACAGGGGGGATACTGAAGCTTTCTTT.

The chain has TRBV5-8 and TRBJ1-2; D ambiguous. This CDR3 is 11 amino acids long. Germline V lookup: CDR1 SGHTS, CDR2 YDEGEE. V was pared by 0 bases and J by 8 bases, with 5 bases between. DNA for the CDR3: TGTGCCAGCAGCTTGGAGTGGGGCTACACCTTC. It yields the protein CASSLEWGYTF.

J is TRBJ1-1 and V is TRBV5-1; D not certain. Germline assignment: CDR1 SGHRS and CDR2 YFSETQ. V dropped 1 base and J dropped 8 bases, with 18 bases sitting between them. The CDR3 runs 15 residues. The CDR3 bases are TGCGCCAGCAGCTTGTCTCAGGCTGCAAATGCCGAAGCTTTCTTT. Its protein product is CASSLSQAANAEAFF. Complete variable domain (other parts from reference TRBV5-1 and TRBJ1-1): KAGVTQTPRYLIKTRGQQVTLSCSPISGHRSVSWYQQTPGQGLQFLFEYFSETQRNKGNFPGRFSGRQFSNSRSEMNVSTLELGDSALYLCASSLSQAANAEAFFGQGTRLTVV.

The J gene is TRBJ2-1, the V gene TRBV2, with TRBD1 matching over 11 bases. This CDR3 spans 15 amino acids. Germline V gene lookup returns CDR1 SNHLY and CDR2 FYNNEI. With V trimmed by 7 bases and J by 7 bases, 9 bases remained unmatched. CDR3 protein: CASTGGQGAFNEQFF. The DNA for the CDR3 is TGTGCCAGCACCGGAGGACAGGGGGCATTTAATGAGCAGTTCTTC.

The CDR3 DNA follows: TGTGCCAGCAGTTTAATTAGCAGCCCCCTCCACTTT. It yields the protein CASSLISSPLHF. The gene calls are TRBV27 and TRBJ1-6; no clear D. Germline V lookup: CDR1 MNHEY, CDR2 SMNVEV (reference sequence). The germline V and J ends were trimmed by 2 bases and 13 bases, with 9 bases remaining between them. This CDR3 comprises 12 residues.

The V call is TRBV7-9, the J call TRBJ1-2; 11 nucleotides align to TRBD1. Germline V gene data show CDR1 as SEHNR and CDR2 as FQNEAQ (reference sequence). The CDR3 loop spans 17 amino acids. The V segment lost 2 bases and the J segment 4 bases; nucleotides outside the gene matches: 9. The CDR3 DNA sequence: TGTGCCAGCAGCTTATTGGGGACAGGGGGGCCGGGCTATGGCTACACCTTC. This sequence encodes CASSLLGTGGPGYGYTF.

The chain carries TRBV11-2 and TRBJ2-1; 14 bases match TRBD2. This CDR3 is built from 16 residues. The trim removed 7 bases at V and 8 bases at J, leaving 10 bases unmatched. Germline CDR1 SGHAT, CDR2 FQNNGV. The CDR3 loop reads CASIANGLAGGHEQFF. In DNA form, the CDR3 reads TGTGCCAGCATCGCTAACGGACTAGCGGGAGGTCATGAGCAGTTCTTC.

CDR3 sequence reads: CASSPGLIAEQYF. CDR3 DNA sequence: TGTGCCAGCAGTCCCGGACTGATTGCCGAGCAGTACTTC. The chain recombines TRBV27 with TRBJ2-7, with D possibly TRBD2 on 5 matching bases. CDR3 size: 13 residues. V was trimmed by 5 bases and J by 6 bases, leaving 14 bases between them. Germline V lookup: CDR1 MNHEY, CDR2 SMNVEV (reference sequence).

The rearrangement links TRBV10-1 to TRBJ2-5; 9 positions match TRBD2. Trimming at V came to 0 bases and at J to 5 bases, leaving 1 base not matched to a gene. From germline, CDR1 is WNHNN and CDR2 SYGVQD (reference sequence). The CDR3 contains 14 residues. CDR3 nucleotide sequence: TGCGCCAGCAGTGAGTCAGGACTAGCGGAGACCCAGTACTTC. Translating gives CASSESGLAETQYF.

This rearrangement joins TRBV6-5 to TRBJ1-2; no firm D call. Trimming shortened V by 6 bases and J by 6 bases, and 5 bases separated the two germline ends. In germline, CDR1 is MNHEY, CDR2 SVGAGI. The CDR3 runs 10 residues. CDR3 sequence reads: CASSYNGYTF. Written as DNA, the CDR3 is TGTGCCAGCAGCTATAATGGCTACACCTTC.

The gene calls are TRBV7-9 and TRBJ2-7; the match to TRBD2 covers 12 bases. V lost 4 bases and J lost 1; bases outside the gene matches: 8. The CDR3 is 17 residues long. CDR1 and CDR2 from the germline V gene are SEHNR and FQNEAQ (reference sequence). The CDR3 sequence: CASSSWTSGTISYEQYF. The CDR3 DNA follows: TGTGCCAGCAGCTCGTGGACTAGCGGGACCATATCCTACGAGCAGTACTTC.

This chain uses TRBV21-1 with TRBJ2-7; TRBD1, the D gene given by the table, was not confirmed from the DNA. TRBV21-1 is a known pseudogene. The CDR3 spans 16 residues. This chain's CDR3 is CASSIKEGAGSYEQYF. CDR3 sequence (DNA): TGTGCCAGCAGCATAAAGGAGGGGGCGGGCTCCTACGAGCAGTACTTC.

V gene TRBV9 combines with J gene TRBJ1-2; perhaps TRBD1 as D (5 bases). The CDR3 loop spans 15 amino acids. V lost 3 bases and J lost 7, with 19 bases in between. Germline loops: CDR1 SGDLS, CDR2 YYNGEE. The CDR3 nucleotides are TGTGCCAGCAGCGCGGCCGGGGCCCCGACCTTTGGCTACACCTTC. Translation gives CASSAAGAPTFGYTF.

This sequence joins TRBV11-2 and TRBJ2-2, with D perhaps TRBD1 (5 bases). Germline V gene sequence: CDR1 SGHAT, CDR2 FQNNGV. The CDR3 runs to 18 residues. V dropped 2 bases and J dropped 5 bases, with 21 bases sitting between them. This chain's CDR3 is CASSLRSGGAGLTGELFF. CDR3 in DNA: TGTGCCAGCAGCTTAAGATCCGGTGGGGCAGGGTTAACCGGGGAGCTGTTTTTT.

V usage is TRBV7-6 and J usage is TRBJ2-2; 11 nucleotides line up with TRBD1. CDR1 and CDR2 (germline): SGHVS, FNYEAQ. This CDR3 spans 17 amino acids. V trimming: 5 bases; J trimming: 4 bases; junction bases outside the gene matches: 9. The CDR3, as DNA: TGTGCCAGCAGCCAAGGACAGGGGGCGCGGGGCACCGGGGAGCTGTTTTTT. Protein product: CASSQGQGARGTGELFF.

The chain is built from TRBV18 and TRBJ1-2, with 7 bases lining up with TRBD1. The ends lost 4 bases at V and 3 bases at J; junction bases unmatched: 11. Germline CDR1 and CDR2: KGHSH and LQKENI. The CDR3 has 16 amino acids. The CDR3 DNA sequence: TGTGCCAGCTCACGGGCCGTGGACAGGTGGGACTATGGCTACACCTTC. Translating gives CASSRAVDRWDYGYTF.

The chain joins TRBV19 to TRBJ2-2; no firm D call. In germline, CDR1 is LNHDA, CDR2 SQIVND (reference sequence). This CDR3 is built from 15 residues. V shed 6 bases and J shed 0 bases, with 11 bases lying between them. The CDR3 region is CASSQASANTGELFF. The CDR3 DNA reads TGTGCCAGTAGCCAGGCCTCCGCGAACACCGGGGAGCTGTTTTTT.

The table lists this clone with a few counts. The gene calls are TRBV10-2 and TRBJ1-1, with D possibly being TRBD1 (5 bases). V was clipped by 5 bases and J by 1 base, with 8 bases between them. Germline assignment: CDR1 WSHSY and CDR2 SAAADI. The CDR3 length is 13 residues. The CDR3 coding sequence is TGCGCCAGCAGTCTGGGGCCGAACACTGAAGCTTTCTTT. Its translation is CASSLGPNTEAFF.

This chain connects TRBV5-1 to TRBJ1-2, with D hard to call. The CDR3 extends over 15 amino acids. V gave up 0 bases and J gave up 5 bases, with 14 bases separating them. Germline CDR1 and CDR2: SGHRS and YFSETQ. CDR3 amino acids: CASSLDLALHYGYTF. The CDR3 DNA is TGCGCCAGCAGCTTGGATCTTGCCCTCCATTATGGCTACACCTTC.

The chain recombines TRBV3-1 (or the pseudogene TRBV3-2) with TRBJ1-6; the D is unclear. Germline lookup yields CDR1 LGHDT and CDR2 YNNKEL (reference sequence). The V end was cut by 0 bases, the J end by 6 bases, with 15 bases between. The CDR3 consists of 17 residues. The CDR3 is CASSQDGPWQVNSPLHF. CDR3 DNA: TGTGCCAGCAGCCAAGATGGCCCGTGGCAGGTTAATTCACCCCTCCACTTT.

Worth noting for this clone: Other DNA sequences of this sample code for an identical CDR3. V gene TRBV28 combines with J gene TRBJ1-5; D gene uncertain. Germline CDR1 is MDHEN and CDR2 is SYDVKM. V lost 2 bases and J lost 4, with 0 bases in between. The CDR3 is made up of 11 amino acids. The CDR3 DNA sequence: TGTGCCAGCAGTTTAAATCAGCCCCAGCATTTT. Translating it yields CASSLNQPQHF.

V is TRBV6-5 and J is TRBJ2-7, with a possible D match to TRBD2 (5 bases). The germline V gene encodes CDR1 MNHEY and CDR2 SVGAGI. The ends were cut back, 7 bases at V and 2 bases at J, with 18 bases in the middle. The CDR3 is 15 residues long. The CDR3 spells CASTISQTNAYEQYF. CDR3 bases: TGTGCCAGCACCATATCGCAGACTAACGCCTACGAGCAGTACTTC.

By share, this clone counts as medium-sized. The V gene is TRBV7-9, the J gene TRBJ1-5; a possible D gene is TRBD1 (6 bases). Trimming removed 5 bases from V and 4 bases from J, with 21 bases in between. The CDR3 covers 17 residues. Germline CDR1 is SEHNR and CDR2 is FQNEAQ (reference sequence). The CDR3 bases are TGTGCCAGCAGCCCTGGGGCCGGGGGCAGACCAAATCAGCCCCAGCATTTT. Amino acids: CASSPGAGGRPNQPQHF. Supplemented by reference TRBV7-9 and TRBJ1-5, the full variable domain reads DTGVSQNPRHKITKRGQNVTFRCDPISEHNRLYWYRQTLGQGPEFLTYFQNEAQLEKSRLLSDRFSAERPKGSFSTLEIQRTEQGDSAMYLCASSPGAGGRPNQPQHFGDGTRLSIL.

The J gene is TRBJ2-5, the V gene TRBV28; TRBD1 aligns across 7 bases. This CDR3 is 17 amino acids long. From germline, CDR1 is MDHEN and CDR2 SYDVKM. The J segment lost 3 bases and the V segment lost 2 bases, leaving 12 bases of the junction unmatched. The CDR3 here is CASSLLGTVVVEETQYF. In DNA form, the CDR3 reads TGTGCCAGCAGTTTACTCGGGACAGTTGTTGTGGAAGAGACCCAGTACTTC.

This clone appeared a few times. The chain is built from TRBV18 and TRBJ2-7; weak D call: TRBD2 (5 bases). CDR1 is KGHSH and CDR2 is LQKENI in the germline V gene. V lost 6 bases and J lost 3, with 18 bases in between. There are 15 residues in the CDR3. The DNA of the CDR3 is TGTGCCAGCTCCTTATACGGGATCGCGGTCTACGAGCAGTACTTC. It specifies CASSLYGIAVYEQYF.

The chain uses TRBV6-2 or TRBV6-3 and TRBJ2-3, with D unclear. This CDR3 spans 14 amino acids. Germline CDR1 and CDR2: MNHEY and SVGEGT. The V end was cut by 2 bases, the J end by 2 bases, with 8 bases between. As DNA, the CDR3 is TGTGCCAGCAGTTACGTTTCGGACACAGATACGCAGTATTTT. Protein: CASSYVSDTDTQYF.